These 3 T cell receptor beta chains came from one sample sequenced in a study of STAT5B mutations in CD4+ large granular lymphocyte leukemia. The protocol was immunoSEQ multiplex PCR, while the TCRdb copy is restricted to in-frame clones and leaves out a portion. This sample carries about 34,000 clones, more than 55% of them seen once, and the ten largest clones take 2.5% to 3%. The sample was CD4+ T cells from blood buffy coats. The source of these receptors is a human donor in good health.

V usage is TRBV2 and J usage is TRBJ1-4; TRBD1 matches 7 bases. CDR1 is SNHLY and CDR2 is FYNNEI in the germline V gene. With V trimmed by 8 bases and J by 3 bases, 6 bases remained unmatched. The CDR3 is 14 amino acids. CDR3 protein: CASLRDRANEKLFF. CDR3 sequence (DNA): TGTGCCAGCCTCCGGGACAGAGCTAATGAAAAACTGTTTTTT.

This clone was observed a handful of times. V is TRBV7-9 and J is TRBJ1-4; D remains unclear. CDR3 length: 11 residues. The V end was cut by 5 bases, the J end by 8 bases, with 6 bases between. CDR1 and CDR2 (germline): SEHNR, FQNEAQ (reference sequence). CDR3 protein: CASSPEEKLFF. The CDR3, as DNA: TGTGCCAGCAGCCCCGAAGAAAAACTGTTTTTT. Using reference TRBV7-9 and TRBJ1-4 for the parts outside the CDR3, the full variable domain is DTGVSQNPRHKITKRGQNVTFRCDPISEHNRLYWYRQTLGQGPEFLTYFQNEAQLEKSRLLSDRFSAERPKGSFSTLEIQRTEQGDSAMYLCASSPEEKLFFGSGTQLSVL.

This sequence joins TRBV6-1 and TRBJ2-7, with D maybe TRBD1 (6 bases). Trimming pared 7 bases from V and 0 bases from J, leaving 13 bases between. The length of the CDR3 is 14 residues. Germline V gene lookup returns CDR1 MNHNS and CDR2 SASEGT. The CDR3 spells CASNAGASSYEQYF. In DNA, the CDR3 is TGTGCCAGCAACGCAGGGGCTTCCTCCTACGAGCAGTACTTC.